The clone carrying this T cell receptor beta chain was seen more than once but under ten times. Its antigen is unidentified. This record belongs to a study of molecular identifiers for immune sequencing clone quantification. Study results and caveats: Identical TCR molecules that share a barcode could lead to an underestimation of highly expanded clone sizes.

Germline V gene lookup returns CDR1 MNHEY and CDR2 SVGEGT. With 4 bases removed from V and 5 bases from J, the gap between germline ends came to 14 bases. The CDR3 extends over 14 amino acids. TCRdb redid the calling of the PCR reads with MiXCR, one entry per CDR3 protein. The sample consists of around 300,000 distinct CDR3 sequences, roughly 24% of them appearing once. The sequence derives from a human donor in good health. Some libraries in this study had Jurkat cell RNA spiked in. The sample was naive CD8+ T cells from blood, with Jurkat cell RNA spiked in. Subset in this sample: FACS-sorted CD8+CD4-CCR7+CD45RA+ naive T cells. The rearrangement links TRBV6-2 or TRBV6-3 to TRBJ2-5; no reliable D call. The CDR3 DNA is TGTGCCAGCAGTTCGGCCCATCTGGGGGAGACCCAGTACTTC. Protein sequence: CASSSAHLGETQYF.